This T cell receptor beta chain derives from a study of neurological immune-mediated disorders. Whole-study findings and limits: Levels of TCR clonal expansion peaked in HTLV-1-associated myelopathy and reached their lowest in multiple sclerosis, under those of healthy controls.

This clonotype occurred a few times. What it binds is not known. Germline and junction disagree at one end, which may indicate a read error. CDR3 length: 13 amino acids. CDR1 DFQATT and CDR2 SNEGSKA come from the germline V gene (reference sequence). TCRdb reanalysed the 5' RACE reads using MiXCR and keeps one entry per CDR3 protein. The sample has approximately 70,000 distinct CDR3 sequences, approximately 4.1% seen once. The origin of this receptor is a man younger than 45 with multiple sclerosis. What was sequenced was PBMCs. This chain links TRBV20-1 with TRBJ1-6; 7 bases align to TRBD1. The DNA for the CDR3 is TGCAGTGCTGCCGGGACAGCAAATTCACCCCTCAACTTT. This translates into CSAAGTANSPLNF.